This T cell receptor (beta chain) was found in a study of vaccination effects on CD4 cells after COVID-19. Study conclusions and caveats: Long after vaccination, the clones induced by infection and by vaccine shrank markedly in size.

Profiling relied on immunoSEQ multiplex PCR, and the TCRdb table lists in-frame clones only, not all of them. The profile covers roughly 52,000 clones, with roughly 76% appearing a single time and approximately 20% taken by the ten largest. The ends lost 2 bases at V and 8 bases at J; junction bases unmatched: 10. CDR1 and CDR2 from the germline V gene are SGHDT and YYEEEE. The CDR3 has 15 amino acids. Before sequencing, viral peptide pools were used by the ViraFEST assay to expand antigen-specific CD4+ T cells. Culturing for roughly 10 days preceded CD4+ T cell isolation. None of the vaccinated had previously contracted SARS-CoV-2, and their nucleocapsid antibodies tested negative. As concerns this clone: Its target is unknown.

This sequence joins TRBV5-6 and TRBJ1-2; 9 bases match TRBD1. The sequence derives from a human donor who received a COVID-19 vaccine. This sample comprised CD4+ T cells from PBMCs cultured with SARS-CoV-2 spike peptides, obtained before COVID-19 vaccination. CDR3 sequence: CASSLPPGQGLGYTF. The CDR3 DNA reads TGTGCCAGCAGCTTACCTCCGGGACAGGGATTAGGCTACACCTTC.